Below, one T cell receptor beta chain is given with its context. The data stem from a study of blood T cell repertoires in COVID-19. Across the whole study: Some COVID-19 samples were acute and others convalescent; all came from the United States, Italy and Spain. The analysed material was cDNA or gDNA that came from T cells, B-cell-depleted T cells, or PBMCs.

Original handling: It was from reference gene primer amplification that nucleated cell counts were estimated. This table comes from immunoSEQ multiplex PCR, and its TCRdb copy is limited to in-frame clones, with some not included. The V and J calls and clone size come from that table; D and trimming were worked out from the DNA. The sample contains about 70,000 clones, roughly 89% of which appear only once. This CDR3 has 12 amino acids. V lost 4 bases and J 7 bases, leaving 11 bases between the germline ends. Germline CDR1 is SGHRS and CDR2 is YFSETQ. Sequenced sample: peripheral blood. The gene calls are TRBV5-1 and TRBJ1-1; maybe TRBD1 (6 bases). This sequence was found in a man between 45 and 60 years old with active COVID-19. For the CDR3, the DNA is TGCGCCAGCAGCCAACAGGGAAATGAAGCTTTCTTT. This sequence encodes CASSQQGNEAFF. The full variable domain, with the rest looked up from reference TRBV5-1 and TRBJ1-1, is KAGVTQTPRYLIKTRGQQVTLSCSPISGHRSVSWYQQTPGQGLQFLFEYFSETQRNKGNFPGRFSGRQFSNSRSEMNVSTLELGDSALYLCASSQQGNEAFFGQGTRLTVV.